A selection of T cell receptor beta chains follows, all from one sample in a study of long-term antiretroviral therapy in people with HIV. Data came from immunoSEQ multiplex PCR; TCRdb stores just in-frame clones and leaves some out. The sample carries 25,000 to 35,000 clones, approximately 96% recorded once. Material: unsorted PBMCs, obtained approximately 6.8 years after starting antiretroviral therapy. These receptors were collected from a man aged 25-45 years with HIV. CDR3s leave out the opening cysteine and the closing phenylalanine or tryptophan. Rows give clone size only sometimes, using once, few, many, or a class for an expanded clone.

>-|TRBV5-5|TRBJ1-1
ASSTGGPEAF
>-|TRBV19|TRBJ1-2
ASSSGDYGYT
>-|TRBV6-5|TRBJ1-3
ASSYSGGENTIY
>-|TRBV7-9|TRBJ2-5
ASSLEWLETQY
>-|TRBV11-2|TRBJ1-4
ASSWGDGILNYEELF
>-|TRBV13|TRBJ2-2
ALSKWGTGELF
>-|TRBV4-1|TRBJ1-1
ASNSPPQKDTEAF
>-|TRBV20-1|TRBJ2-7
SARRRDEQY
>-|TRBV7-7|TRBJ2-7
ASSLAVQGEQY
>-|TRBV6-5|TRBJ1-5
ASSRQGAQPQH
>-|TRBV7-9|TRBJ2-7
ASSFPSGTKNEQY
>-|TRBV5-8|TRBJ1-6
ASSLREDDSSYNSPLH
>few|TRBV18|TRBJ2-1
ASSDPTGNHNEQF
>-|TRBV7-8|TRBJ2-1
ASSPGTGVHNEQF
>-|TRBV5-1|TRBJ1-1
ASSLVRNTEAF
>-|TRBV18|TRBJ2-7
ASSPEGVLYEQY
>-|TRBV4-3|TRBJ2-5
ASSQDNQETQY
>-|TRBV7-9|TRBJ1-3
ASSLSTSGNTIY
>-|TRBV9|TRBJ2-3
ASSAWGGMEDTQY
>-|TRBV5-1|TRBJ1-2
ASSLGSGRGDGYT
>-|TRBV15|TRBJ1-1
ATRTGLMNTEAF
>-|TRBV6-1|TRBJ1-1
ASSAPEAF
>-|TRBV4-2|TRBJ2-3
ASSPNPQGTTAQGLAGATDTQY
>-|TRBV12-5|TRBJ2-5
ASGFEETQY
>-|TRBV7-2|TRBJ1-2
ASSLNFGPIYGYT
>-|TRBV27|TRBJ1-5
ASSRRGSGNQPQH
>once|TRBV4-2|TRBJ2-7
ASSQDLTGTSVNYEQY
>-|TRBV6-4|TRBJ2-3
AGWTEHTPGGTQY
>-|TRBV6-1|TRBJ2-4
ASSELPAEPKNIQY
>-|TRBV7-9|TRBJ2-5
ASSLVVGQETQY
>-|TRBV30|TRBJ2-7
AWIPQSSYEQY